This T cell receptor beta chain stems from a study of T cells in Graves' hyperthyroidism and ophthalmopathy. Germline V CDR1 and CDR2: LNHNV, YYDKDF (reference sequence). V was clipped by 1 base and J by 2 bases; unmatched bases: 10. The CDR3 sequence is 17 residues long. Amplification of TCR beta CDR3 regions used RNA as the template. First-round RT-PCR of the TCR CDR3 relied on the HTBI primer set. Each CDR3 protein gets one entry after TCRdb re-called the multiplex PCR reads with MiXCR. This table has approximately 300,000 distinct CDR3 sequences, approximately 15% appearing once. The rearrangement links TRBV15 to TRBJ1-2; 7 bases align to TRBD1. Sequencing was done on a sample of blood. The TCR was taken from a man between 25 and 39 years old with Graves' hyperthyroidism. The CDR3 DNA reads as TGTGCCACCAGCAGAGCCGTCCAGGGGACAGAAAACTATGGCTACACCTTC. Its protein product is CATSRAVQGTENYGYTF.